These T cell receptor beta chains were read from a single sample in a study of OX40 agonist ivuxolimab in advanced cancers. This table comes from immunoSEQ multiplex PCR, and its TCRdb copy is limited to in-frame clones, with some not included. This table has over 25,000 clones, around 81% appearing once. This specimen consisted of CD4+ or CD8+ T cells sorted from blood, obtained in a trial of the OX40 agonist ivuxolimab. These receptors came from an adult with an advanced solid tumor such as melanoma, head and neck, liver or kidney cancer. Each CDR3 is given with its conserved first and last residue. Each record gives: V gene, clone size, J gene, D gene, CDR3 DNA, CDR3 protein. D genes are given only for firm matches. Not every row has a clone size; where given, it reads once, few, many or a size class.

v_gene: TRBV7-8; abundance: .; j_gene: TRBJ2-1; d_gene: TRBD2; CDR3nt: TGTGCCAGCATCGGGACTAGCGGGGGGATTCGCTCCTACAATGAGCAGTTCTTC; CDR3aa: CASIGTSGGIRSYNEQFF
v_gene: TRBV6-5; abundance: .; j_gene: TRBJ2-1; d_gene: .; CDR3nt: TGTGCCAGCAGTTACGGTGCACCGAGCTCCTACAATGAGCAGTTCTTC; CDR3aa: CASSYGAPSSYNEQFF
v_gene: TRBV5-1; abundance: .; j_gene: TRBJ1-1; d_gene: TRBD1; CDR3nt: TGCACCAGCAGCTTGGACAGGGTAATGCCTGAAGCTTTCTTT; CDR3aa: CTSSLDRVMPEAFF
v_gene: TRBV9; abundance: once; j_gene: TRBJ1-1; d_gene: .; CDR3nt: TGTGCCAGCAGCGTAGGTGGCAGGGTGAACACTGAAGCTTTCTTT; CDR3aa: CASSVGGRVNTEAFF
v_gene: TRBV6-6; abundance: .; j_gene: TRBJ2-7; d_gene: .; CDR3nt: TGTGCCAGCAGTTATGGAGTCTACGAGCAGTACTTC; CDR3aa: CASSYGVYEQYF
v_gene: TRBV14; abundance: .; j_gene: TRBJ2-2; d_gene: .; CDR3nt: TGTGCCAGCAGACTAAACACCGGGGAGCTGTTTTTT; CDR3aa: CASRLNTGELFF
v_gene: TRBV6-5; abundance: .; j_gene: TRBJ1-2; d_gene: TRBD1; CDR3nt: TGTGCCAGCAGTTACGGACAGGGGGCCGACGGCTACACCTTC; CDR3aa: CASSYGQGADGYTF
v_gene: TRBV18; abundance: .; j_gene: TRBJ2-1; d_gene: TRBD2; CDR3nt: TGTGCCAGCTCACCAGAGAAACTAGCGGGAGGGCGGGACAATGAGCAGTTCTTC; CDR3aa: CASSPEKLAGGRDNEQFF
v_gene: TRBV15; abundance: .; j_gene: TRBJ2-7; d_gene: .; CDR3nt: TGTGCCACCAGCAAATTCGGGACCTCGGAGCAGTACTTC; CDR3aa: CATSKFGTSEQYF
v_gene: TRBV6-5; abundance: .; j_gene: TRBJ1-1; d_gene: .; CDR3nt: TGTGCCAGCAGTTACTCCGGTGTGAATGAAGCTTTCTTT; CDR3aa: CASSYSGVNEAFF